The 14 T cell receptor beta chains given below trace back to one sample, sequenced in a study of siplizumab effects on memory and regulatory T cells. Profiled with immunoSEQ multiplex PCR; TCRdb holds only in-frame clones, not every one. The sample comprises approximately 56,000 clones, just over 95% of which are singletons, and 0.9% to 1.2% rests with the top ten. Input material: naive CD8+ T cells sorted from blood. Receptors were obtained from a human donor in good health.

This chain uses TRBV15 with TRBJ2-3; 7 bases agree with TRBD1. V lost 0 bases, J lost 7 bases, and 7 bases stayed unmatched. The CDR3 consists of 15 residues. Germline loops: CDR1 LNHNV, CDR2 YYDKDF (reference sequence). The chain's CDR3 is CATSRDRTGSNTQYF. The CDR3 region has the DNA TGTGCCACCAGCAGAGATAGGACAGGTTCTAATACGCAGTATTTT.

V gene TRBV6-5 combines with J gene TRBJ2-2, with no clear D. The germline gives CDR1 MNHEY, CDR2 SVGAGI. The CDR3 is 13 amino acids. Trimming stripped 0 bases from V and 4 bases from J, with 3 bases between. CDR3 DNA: TGTGCCAGCAGTTACTCCGCCACCGGGGAGCTGTTTTTT. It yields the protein CASSYSATGELFF.

The CDR3 region is CASSVTGAETQYF. The CDR3 DNA reads as TGTGCCAGCAGTGTGACAGGGGCGGAGACCCAGTACTTC. This rearrangement joins TRBV28 to TRBJ2-5, with 8 bases aligning to TRBD1. Trimming took 5 bases from V and 5 from J; bases not matched to a gene: 4. CDR1 and CDR2 from the germline V gene are MDHEN and SYDVKM. CDR3 length equals 13 residues.

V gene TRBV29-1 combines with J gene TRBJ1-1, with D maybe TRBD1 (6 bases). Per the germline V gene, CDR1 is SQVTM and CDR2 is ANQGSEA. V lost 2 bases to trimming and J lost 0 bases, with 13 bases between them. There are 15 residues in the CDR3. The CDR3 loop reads CSVEFRGALNTEAFF. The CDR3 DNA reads TGCAGCGTTGAATTTCGGGGGGCGTTGAACACTGAAGCTTTCTTT.

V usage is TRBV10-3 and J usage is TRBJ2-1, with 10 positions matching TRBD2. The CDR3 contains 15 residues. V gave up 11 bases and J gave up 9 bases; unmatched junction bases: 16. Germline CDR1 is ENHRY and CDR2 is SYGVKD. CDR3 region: CAVHPLAGDPGEQFF. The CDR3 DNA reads TGTGCCGTCCATCCCCTAGCGGGAGATCCTGGTGAGCAGTTCTTC.

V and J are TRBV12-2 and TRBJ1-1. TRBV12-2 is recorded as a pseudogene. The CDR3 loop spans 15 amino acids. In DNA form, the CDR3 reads TGTGCAAGTCGCTTAAATTTGCGGGAGAACACTGAAGCTTTCTTT. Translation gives CASRLNLRENTEAFF.

The CDR3 region is CASSLVEGGPPQTQYF. CDR3 in DNA: TGTGCCAGCAGCTTAGTGGAAGGGGGACCACCGCAGACCCAGTACTTC. This chain links TRBV11-2 with TRBJ2-5, with D maybe TRBD1 (6 bases). The CDR3 extends over 16 amino acids. Deletions cut 1 base from V and 6 bases from J, with 18 bases between. The germline CDR1 and CDR2 sequences are SGHAT and FQNNGV.

The CDR3 coding sequence is TGTGCCAGCAGTGACTTCCAGGGGAAAGGCGAGCAGTTCTTC. Translated, it gives CASSDFQGKGEQFF. V and J are TRBV6-1 and TRBJ2-1; perhaps TRBD1 as D (6 bases). The ends were cut back, 3 bases at V and 10 bases at J, with 16 bases in the middle. Germline CDR1 MNHNS, CDR2 SASEGT. CDR3 length: 14 residues.

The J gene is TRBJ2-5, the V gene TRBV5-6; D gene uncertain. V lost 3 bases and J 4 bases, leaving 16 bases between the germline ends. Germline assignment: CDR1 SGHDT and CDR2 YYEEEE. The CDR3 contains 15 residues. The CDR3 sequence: CASSSWIGGGETQYF. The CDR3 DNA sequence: TGTGCCAGCAGCTCATGGATCGGCGGCGGAGAGACCCAGTACTTC. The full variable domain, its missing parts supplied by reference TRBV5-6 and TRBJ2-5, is DAGVTQSPTHLIKTRGQQVTLRCSPKSGHDTVSWYQQALGQGPQFIFQYYEEEERQRGNFPDRFSGHQFPNYSSELNVNALLLGDSALYLCASSSWIGGGETQYFGPGTRLLVL.

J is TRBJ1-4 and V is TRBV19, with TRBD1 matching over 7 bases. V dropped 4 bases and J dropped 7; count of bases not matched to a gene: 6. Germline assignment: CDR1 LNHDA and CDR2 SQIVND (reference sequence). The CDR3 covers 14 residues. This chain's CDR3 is CASSTQGRSEKLFF. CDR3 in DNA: TGTGCCAGTAGTACACAGGGGCGTAGTGAAAAACTGTTTTTT. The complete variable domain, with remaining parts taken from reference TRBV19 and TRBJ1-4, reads DGGITQSPKYLFRKEGQNVTLSCEQNLNHDAMYWYRQDPGQGLRLIYYSQIVNDFQKGDIAEGYSVSREKKESFPLTVTSAQKNPTAFYLCASSTQGRSEKLFFGSGTQLSVL.

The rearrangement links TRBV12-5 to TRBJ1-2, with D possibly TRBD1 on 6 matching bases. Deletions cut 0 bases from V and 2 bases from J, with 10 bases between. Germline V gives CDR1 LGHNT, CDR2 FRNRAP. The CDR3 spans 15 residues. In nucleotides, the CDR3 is TGTGCTAGTGGTTTGGTACCAGGGGTGAACTATGGCTACACCTTC. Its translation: CASGLVPGVNYGYTF.

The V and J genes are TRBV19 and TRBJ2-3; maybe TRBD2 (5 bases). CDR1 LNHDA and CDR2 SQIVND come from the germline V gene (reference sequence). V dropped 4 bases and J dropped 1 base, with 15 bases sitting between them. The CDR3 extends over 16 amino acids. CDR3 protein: CASSTGWSGGTDTQYF. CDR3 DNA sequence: TGTGCCAGTAGTACCGGGTGGAGCGGCGGCACAGATACGCAGTATTTT.

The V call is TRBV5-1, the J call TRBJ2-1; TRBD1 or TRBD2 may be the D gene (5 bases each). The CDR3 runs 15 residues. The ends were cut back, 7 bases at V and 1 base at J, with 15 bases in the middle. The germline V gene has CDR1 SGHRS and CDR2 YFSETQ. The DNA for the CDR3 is TGCGCCAGCGGAGCCGGGGACGCGTCCTACAATGAGCAGTTCTTC. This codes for CASGAGDASYNEQFF.

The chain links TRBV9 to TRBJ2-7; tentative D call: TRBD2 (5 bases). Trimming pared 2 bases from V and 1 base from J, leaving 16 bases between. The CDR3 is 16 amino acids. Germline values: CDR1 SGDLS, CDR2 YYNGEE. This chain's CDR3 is CASSVGMGAPSYEQYF. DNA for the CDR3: TGTGCCAGCAGCGTGGGGATGGGAGCTCCATCCTACGAGCAGTACTTC.